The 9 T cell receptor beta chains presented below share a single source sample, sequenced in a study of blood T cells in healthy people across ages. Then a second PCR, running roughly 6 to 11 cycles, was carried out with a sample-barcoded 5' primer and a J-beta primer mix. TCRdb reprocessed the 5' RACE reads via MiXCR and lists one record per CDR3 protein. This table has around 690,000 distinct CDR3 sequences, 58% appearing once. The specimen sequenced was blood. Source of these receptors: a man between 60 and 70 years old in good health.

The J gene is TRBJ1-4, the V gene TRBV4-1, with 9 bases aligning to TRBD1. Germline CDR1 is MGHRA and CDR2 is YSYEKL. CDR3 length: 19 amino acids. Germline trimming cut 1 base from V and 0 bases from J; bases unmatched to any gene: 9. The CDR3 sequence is CASSQGRGTGRTTNEKLFF. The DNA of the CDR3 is TGCGCCAGCAGCCAAGGAAGGGGGACAGGGCGGACAACTAATGAAAAACTGTTTTTT.

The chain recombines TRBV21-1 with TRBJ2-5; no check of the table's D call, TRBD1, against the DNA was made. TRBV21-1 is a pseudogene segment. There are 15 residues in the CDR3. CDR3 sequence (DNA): TGTGCCAGCAGCAAAGGGGCCAGGGGACGGGAGACCCAGTACTTC. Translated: CASSKGARGRETQYF.

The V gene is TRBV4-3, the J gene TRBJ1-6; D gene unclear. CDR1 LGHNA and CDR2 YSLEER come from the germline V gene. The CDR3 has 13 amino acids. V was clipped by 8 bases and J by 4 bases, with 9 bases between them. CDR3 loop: CASAEQYNSPLHF. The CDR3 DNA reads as TGCGCCAGCGCTGAACAGTATAATTCACCCCTCCACTTT.

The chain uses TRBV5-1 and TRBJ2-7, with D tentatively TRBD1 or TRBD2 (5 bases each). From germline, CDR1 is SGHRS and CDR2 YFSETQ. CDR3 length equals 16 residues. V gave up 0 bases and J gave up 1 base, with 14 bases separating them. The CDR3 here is CASSLAPGRESYEQYF. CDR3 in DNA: TGCGCCAGCAGCTTGGCCCCCGGCAGGGAGTCCTACGAGCAGTACTTC.

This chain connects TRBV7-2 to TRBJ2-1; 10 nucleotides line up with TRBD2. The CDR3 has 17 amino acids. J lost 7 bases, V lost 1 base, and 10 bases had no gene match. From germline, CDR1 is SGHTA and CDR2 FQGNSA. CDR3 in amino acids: CASSLVLGLAGVNEQFF. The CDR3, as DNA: TGTGCCAGCAGCTTAGTTTTGGGTCTAGCGGGGGTAAATGAGCAGTTCTTC.

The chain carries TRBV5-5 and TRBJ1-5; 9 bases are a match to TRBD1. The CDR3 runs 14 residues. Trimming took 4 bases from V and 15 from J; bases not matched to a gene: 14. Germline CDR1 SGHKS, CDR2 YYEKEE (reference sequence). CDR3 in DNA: TGTGCCAGCAGCCCGGGACAGGGTTTAGAATGGGTGCATTTT. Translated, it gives CASSPGQGLEWVHF.

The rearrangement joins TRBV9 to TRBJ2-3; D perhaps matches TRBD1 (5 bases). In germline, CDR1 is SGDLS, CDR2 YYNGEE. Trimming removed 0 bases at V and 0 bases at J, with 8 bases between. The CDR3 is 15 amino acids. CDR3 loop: CASSVGTSSTDTQYF. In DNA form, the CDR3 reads TGTGCCAGCAGCGTAGGGACAAGTAGCACAGATACGCAGTATTTT.

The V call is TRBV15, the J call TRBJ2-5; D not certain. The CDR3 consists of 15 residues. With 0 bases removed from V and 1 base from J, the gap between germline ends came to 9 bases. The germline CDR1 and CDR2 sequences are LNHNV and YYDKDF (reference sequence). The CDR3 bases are TGTGCCACCAGCAGAGATAGTGGCAGCCAAGAGACCCAGTACTTC. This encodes CATSRDSGSQETQYF.

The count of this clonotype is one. The CDR3 loop is CASSNPGMEETQYF. CDR3 DNA sequence: TGTGCCAGCAGCAATCCCGGGATGGAGGAGACCCAGTACTTC. The rearrangement uses TRBV3-1 and TRBJ2-7, with a weak D call TRBD2 (5 bases). With the DNA end fitting TRBJ2-5 better, the J assignment may be wrong. The CDR3 has 14 amino acids. Germline V gives CDR1 LGHDT, CDR2 YNNKEL (reference sequence).